Sequencing of this TCR beta chain was carried out in a study of T-cell memory formation after mild COVID-19. Study overall: Among the donors, TCR clusters were largely specific to each donor.

Overall study results and limits: Those CD4+ clones that contracted were mainly in CM and EM (CD8+ ones in EMRA). Researchers found some responding clones in pre-infection memory, a sign that cross-reactive memory joined.

This clonotype was seen only a few times. The target antigen is unknown. Each CDR3 protein gets one entry after TCRdb re-called the 5' RACE reads with MiXCR. Of about 400,000 distinct CDR3 sequences detected, over 15% appear once; the ten largest clones hold under 25%. Germline CDR1 is ENHRY and CDR2 is SYGVKD. V was cut by 5 bases and J by 6 bases, with 14 bases left in between. This CDR3 has 14 amino acids. This receptor was obtained from a man younger than 35 who had mild COVID-19 (a few samples of this study predate the infection). Cell type and time point are not known. Material for sequencing was PBMCs or a T cell subset sorted from them (not recorded which). The rearrangement links TRBV10-3 to TRBJ1-3; D is uncertain. In nucleotides, the CDR3 is TGTGCCATCAGTCTTCAAGGGTCCACAAACACCATATATTTT. Its protein is CAISLQGSTNTIYF.